A selection of T cell receptor beta chains follows, all from one sample in a study of blood T cell repertoires in COVID-19. Measured with immunoSEQ multiplex PCR; TCRdb has only the in-frame clones, and not every one. The data hold a few hundred thousand clones, with about 85% observed a single time. The sequencing sample was made of peripheral blood. These receptors all come from a man aged 50 or older who had recovered from COVID-19. Each CDR3 is given with its conserved first and last residue.

V: TRBV4-2; length: 16; CDR3: CASSPKPPGSNQPQHF
V: TRBV5-1; length: 17; CDR3: CASSLADRGSYNSPLHF
V: TRBV7-8; length: 16; CDR3: CASSQALASYTGELFF
V: TRBV11-2; length: 12; CDR3: CASSLARHEQYF
V: TRBV27; length: 14; CDR3: CASSFLAGAGELFF
V: TRBV24-1; length: 12; CDR3: CAIQGPADEQYF
V: TRBV5-1; length: 15; CDR3: CASSFRGQIRETQYF
V: TRBV7-2; length: 13; CDR3: CASSRRDREGAFF
V: TRBV7-8; length: 15; CDR3: CASSLAWTGNYGYTF
V: TRBV2; length: 16; CDR3: CASSPLTGISGNTIYF
V: TRBV23-1; length: 14; CDR3: CASSRGQEGHEQYF
V: TRBV28; length: 15; CDR3: CASGYRGRTPYGYTF
V: TRBV6-5; length: 14; CDR3: CASSRPDRNKGYTF
V: TRBV5-1; length: 15; CDR3: CASSLVAAGVREQYF
V: TRBV7-2; length: 13; CDR3: CASRLRTGTEAFF
V: TRBV2; length: 15; CDR3: CASSGIKGIGETQYF
V: TRBV6-5; length: 15; CDR3: CASSRRETSNQPQHF
V: TRBV7-2; length: 17; CDR3: CASSQPKTGWRNQPQHF
V: TRBV11-2; length: 17; CDR3: CASRLYTHRGRNEKLFF
V: TRBV27; length: 17; CDR3: CASSFSRPRESSYEQYF
V: TRBV18; length: 13; CDR3: CASSPMAVDTQYF